The rows below give T cell receptor beta chains drawn from one sample of a study of blood T cell repertoires in COVID-19. Clones were sequenced by immunoSEQ multiplex PCR, and TCRdb holds only the in-frame ones, with some missing. The table shows roughly 73,000 clones, with about four fifths occurring only once. Source material: peripheral blood. The source is a woman in her 70s with acute or convalescent COVID-19. Each CDR3 is given with its conserved first and last residue. The D gene is left open where the match is weak. Part of the rows lack a size; the others show once, few, many or a class for expanded clones.

cdr3_nt cdr3_aa j_call clone_size d_call v_call
TGTGCCAGCAGCCTCCATATGACAGGAAACTATGGCTACACCTTC CASSLHMTGNYGYTF TRBJ1-2 NA NA TRBV7-9
TGTGCCAGCTCACTAAACCCCGGGACAGGGGCTGGAAACACCATATATTTT CASSLNPGTGAGNTIYF TRBJ1-3 NA TRBD1 TRBV18
TGCGCCAGCAGCCTCTGGACTAGCGGGAGGGCCTACAATGAGCAGTTCTTC CASSLWTSGRAYNEQFF TRBJ2-1 NA TRBD2 TRBV4-1
TGTGCCAGCAGCCCCCAGGGGACTAGCGGGACCAACAATGAGCAGTTCTTC CASSPQGTSGTNNEQFF TRBJ2-1 NA TRBD2 TRBV7-9
TGCGCCAGCAGCCAAGATGAAAGGGACAGGTTTTATGGCTACACCTTC CASSQDERDRFYGYTF TRBJ1-2 few TRBD1 TRBV4-1
TGTGCCAGCAGCCTAAGATCGGGGAAAATGGGTTCACCCCTCCACTTT CASSLRSGKMGSPLHF TRBJ1-6 NA NA TRBV3-1/TRBV3-2
TGTGCCAGCAGCTTCGGGACAGGGGTCACTGAAGCTTTCTTT CASSFGTGVTEAFF TRBJ1-1 NA TRBD1 TRBV5-8
TGTGCCAGCTCACCAGGGGGCAACTATGGCTACACCTTC CASSPGGNYGYTF TRBJ1-2 NA NA TRBV18
TGTGCCAGCAGCTTAGACGCGCACAATGAGCAGTTCTTC CASSLDAHNEQFF TRBJ2-1 NA NA TRBV7-8
TGTGCCAGCAGTTCTCCCTCCGAGCAGTACTTC CASSSPSEQYF TRBJ2-7 NA NA TRBV28
TGTGCCAGCCAGACTAGCGGGAGCTCCTACGAGCAGTACTTC CASQTSGSSYEQYF TRBJ2-7 NA TRBD2 TRBV18
TGTGCCAGCAGTTACGACAACAGGGGTGCCGTGTCACCCCTCCACTTT CASSYDNRGAVSPLHF TRBJ1-6 NA TRBD1 TRBV6-5
TGCAGCGCTCGGGGGGACCTAACCGGGGAGCTGTTTTTT CSARGDLTGELFF TRBJ2-2 once TRBD2 TRBV29-1
TGCGCCAGCAGCTCGGGACAGGGGGTAGAGACCCAGTACTTC CASSSGQGVETQYF TRBJ2-5 NA TRBD1 TRBV5-1
TGTGCCTGGAGTCCACAGGGGCGGGAGCTGTTTTTT CAWSPQGRELFF TRBJ2-2 few TRBD1 TRBV30
TGTGCCAGCAGTTTAGGCGGGAGCTTGAGGAATGAGCAGTTCTTC CASSLGGSLRNEQFF TRBJ2-1 NA TRBD2 TRBV27
TGTGCCAGCGGGTTTCACGGGGAAAAACTGTTTTTT CASGFHGEKLFF TRBJ1-4 once NA TRBV11-2
TGTGCCAGTAGTATTCGAAGGGGGCAGGAGACCCAGTACTTC CASSIRRGQETQYF TRBJ2-5 few TRBD1 TRBV19
TGTGCCAGCAGTTTTCCAAATCAGCCCCAGCATTTT CASSFPNQPQHF TRBJ1-5 NA NA TRBV27
TGCGCCAGCAGCTTTACTAGCGGGACTTACAATGAGCAGTTCTTC CASSFTSGTYNEQFF TRBJ2-1 NA TRBD2 TRBV5-1
TGTGCCAGTAGTCCCCAGGGGAGCACAGATACGCAGTATTTT CASSPQGSTDTQYF TRBJ2-3 once NA TRBV19
TGCGCCAGCAGCTCCGGGACATCGAACACTGAAGCTTTCTTT CASSSGTSNTEAFF TRBJ1-1 NA NA TRBV5-1
TGTGCCAGCAGTGCCCAACCCATACCAGGGGGCGCGGCTTTAACCGGGGAGCTGTTTTTT CASSAQPIPGGAALTGELFF TRBJ2-2 NA TRBD1 TRBV6-1
TGTGCCAGCAGTTTAGGAACTAGCGGGAGCCACGAGCAGTACTTC CASSLGTSGSHEQYF TRBJ2-7 NA TRBD2 TRBV28
TGTGCCACAGGGGGGTATAATTCACCCCTCCACTTT CATGGYNSPLHF TRBJ1-6 NA TRBD1 TRBV5-6
TGCGCCAGCAGCCAAGCGGAGGGGGCTAGCACAGATACGCAGTATTTT CASSQAEGASTDTQYF TRBJ2-3 NA NA TRBV4-1
TGTGCCAGTAGCGAATGGACTAGCGGTGAGCAGTTCTTC CASSEWTSGEQFF TRBJ2-1 once TRBD2 TRBV19
TGCGCCAGCAGCCAAGGAGGAGCCTATGAGCAGTTCTTC CASSQGGAYEQFF TRBJ2-1 NA NA TRBV4-1
TGTGCCAGCAGCAGAGGGACAGTGCCTTATGAGCAGTACTTC CASSRGTVPYEQYF TRBJ2-7 few TRBD1 TRBV7-9
TGTGCCAGCAGCCTCCCCGGCGCAGGGGACTATGGCTACACCTTC CASSLPGAGDYGYTF TRBJ1-2 NA NA TRBV14
TGTGCCAGCAAGGGACTTAGCACAGATACGCAGTATTTT CASKGLSTDTQYF TRBJ2-3 NA NA TRBV28
TGTGCCAGCAGGCGGGACAGGGCAGGCTCTGGAAACACCATATATTTT CASRRDRAGSGNTIYF TRBJ1-3 NA TRBD1 TRBV4-2
TGTGCCAGCAGCCCCTCCACAACAGGGTCGAGGCAGTATTTT CASSPSTTGSRQYF TRBJ2-3 NA NA TRBV11-3
TGTGCCAGCAGTGGAGAAGCGGGAGGGCCCGCTAGCACAGATACGCAGTATTTT CASSGEAGGPASTDTQYF TRBJ2-3 NA TRBD2 TRBV6-1
TGTGCCAGCAGCTACGGGACTCACACTGAAGCTTTCTTT CASSYGTHTEAFF TRBJ1-1 NA NA TRBV7-6
TGTGCCAGCAGTTCCTCGGGACTCTATGGCTACACCTTC CASSSSGLYGYTF TRBJ1-2 NA NA TRBV28
TGTGCCAGCGGACAGGGGGTTTCAGAGACCCAGTACTTC CASGQGVSETQYF TRBJ2-5 NA TRBD1 TRBV3-1/TRBV3-2
TGTGCCAGCAGCTCAGAGGATATGGCTGGCTACACCTTC CASSSEDMAGYTF TRBJ1-2 many NA TRBV7-9
TGTGCCACCAGTGAGGTCAACTTCTATGGCTACACCTTC CATSEVNFYGYTF TRBJ1-2 NA NA TRBV24-1
TGTGCCAGCACATCCGGGACAACCCCCTACGAGCAGTACTTC CASTSGTTPYEQYF TRBJ2-7 NA NA TRBV28
TGCGCCAGCAGCCCCCCCGGGAGGGACACTGAAGCTTTCTTT CASSPPGRDTEAFF TRBJ1-1 NA NA TRBV5-1
TGTGCCAGCAGACTAAACGGGGGGAACGAGCAGTACTTC CASRLNGGNEQYF TRBJ2-7 NA TRBD2 TRBV14
TGTGCCACCAGTGATTTAGGGGGATTCACAGATACGCAGTATTTT CATSDLGGFTDTQYF TRBJ2-3 NA NA TRBV24-1
TGTGCCAGCAGTTTATGGGAAGGGGCTTACTATGGCTACACCTTC CASSLWEGAYYGYTF TRBJ1-2 once NA TRBV28
TGTGCCAGCAGCTTAAATGGAGGGGAGGACACCGGGGAGCTGTTTTTT CASSLNGGEDTGELFF TRBJ2-2 NA NA TRBV7-3
TGTGCCAGTGCTGACAGATTGAACACTGAAGCTTTCTTT CASADRLNTEAFF TRBJ1-1 few NA TRBV19
TGTGCCAGCAGCTTGGGGGGGGGCAGTGGAAACACCATATATTTT CASSLGGGSGNTIYF TRBJ1-3 NA NA TRBV7-2
TGTGCCAGCACCCCTAGTGGTCTTTTACAGGGGTACAATGAGCAGTTCTTC CASTPSGLLQGYNEQFF TRBJ2-1 NA TRBD1 TRBV28
TGTGCCAGCAGCGCTACGGGAGGACACTACAATGAGCAGTTCTTC CASSATGGHYNEQFF TRBJ2-1 NA TRBD2 TRBV9
TGTGCCAGCAGTTACTCGGGAGGGATAGCCAATGAGCAGTTCTTC CASSYSGGIANEQFF TRBJ2-1 NA TRBD2 TRBV6-5
TGTGCCAGCAGGGATAGGACAGGGGGCCGTATGAACACTGAAGCTTTCTTT CASRDRTGGRMNTEAFF TRBJ1-1 NA TRBD1 TRBV25-1
TGTGCCAGTAGTATTGGCAGGAACACTGAAGCTTTCTTT CASSIGRNTEAFF TRBJ1-1 NA NA TRBV19
TGTGCCAGCAGTTTGGTCGGGGGTTTACGAGAGCAGTTCTTC CASSLVGGLREQFF TRBJ2-1 NA NA TRBV28
TGTGCCAGCTCCCGCATTAACAGGGACGAGCAGTACTTC CASSRINRDEQYF TRBJ2-7 once NA TRBV18
TGTGCCAGCAGCCCCCAGACAGGGGGAGGTGAAAAACTGTTTTTT CASSPQTGGGEKLFF TRBJ1-4 once TRBD1 TRBV6-6
TGTGCCAGCAGCGTAGTGGCAGGGGCCGGTTATGAGCAGTACTTC CASSVVAGAGYEQYF TRBJ2-7 NA NA TRBV9
TGTGCCAGCAGCCAAGTGTTTACAATGAAGCAGTTCTTC CASSQVFTMKQFF TRBJ2-1 NA NA TRBV3-1/TRBV3-2